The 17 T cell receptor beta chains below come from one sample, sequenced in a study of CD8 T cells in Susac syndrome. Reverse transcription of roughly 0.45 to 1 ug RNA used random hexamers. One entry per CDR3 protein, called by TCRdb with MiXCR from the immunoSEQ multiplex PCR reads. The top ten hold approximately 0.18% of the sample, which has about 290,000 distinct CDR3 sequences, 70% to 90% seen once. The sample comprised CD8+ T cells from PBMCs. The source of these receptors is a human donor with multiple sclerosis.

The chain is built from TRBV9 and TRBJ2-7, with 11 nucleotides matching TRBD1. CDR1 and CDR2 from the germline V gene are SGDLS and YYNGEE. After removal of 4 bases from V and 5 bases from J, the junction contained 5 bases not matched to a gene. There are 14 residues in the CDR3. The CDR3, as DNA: TGTGCCAGCAGCCTCTGGGACAGGGGGAACGAGCAGTACTTC. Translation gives CASSLWDRGNEQYF. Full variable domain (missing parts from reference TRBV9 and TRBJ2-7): DSGVTQTPKHLITATGQRVTLRCSPRSGDLSVYWYQQSLDQGLQFLIQYYNGEERAKGNILERFSAQQFPDLHSELNLSSLELGDSALYFCASSLWDRGNEQYFGPGTRLTVT.

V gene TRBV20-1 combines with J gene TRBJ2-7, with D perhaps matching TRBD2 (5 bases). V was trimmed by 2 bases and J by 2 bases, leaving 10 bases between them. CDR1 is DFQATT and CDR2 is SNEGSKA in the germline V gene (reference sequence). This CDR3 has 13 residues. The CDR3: CSARNSGAYEQYF. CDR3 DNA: TGCAGTGCTAGAAACAGCGGAGCCTACGAGCAGTACTTC.

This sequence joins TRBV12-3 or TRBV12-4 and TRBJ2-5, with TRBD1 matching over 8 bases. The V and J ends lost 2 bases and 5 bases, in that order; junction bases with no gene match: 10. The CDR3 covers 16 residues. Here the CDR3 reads CASSLSGGQIGETQYF. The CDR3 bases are TGTGCCAGCAGTTTATCAGGGGGCCAAATCGGGGAGACCCAGTACTTC.

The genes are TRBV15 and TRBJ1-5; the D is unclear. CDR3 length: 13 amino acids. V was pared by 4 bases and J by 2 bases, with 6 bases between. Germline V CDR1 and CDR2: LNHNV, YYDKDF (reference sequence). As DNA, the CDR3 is TGTGCCACCAGCATAGGTGGCAATCAGCCCCAGCATTTT. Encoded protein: CATSIGGNQPQHF.

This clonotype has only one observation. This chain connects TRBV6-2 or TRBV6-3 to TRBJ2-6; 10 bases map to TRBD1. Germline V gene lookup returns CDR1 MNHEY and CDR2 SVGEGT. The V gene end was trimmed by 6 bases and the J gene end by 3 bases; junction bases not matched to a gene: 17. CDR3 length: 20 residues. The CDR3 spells CASSAPGPGQGLGGANVLTF. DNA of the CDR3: TGTGCCAGCAGCGCCCCTGGACCGGGACAGGGGTTAGGTGGGGCCAACGTCCTGACTTTC.

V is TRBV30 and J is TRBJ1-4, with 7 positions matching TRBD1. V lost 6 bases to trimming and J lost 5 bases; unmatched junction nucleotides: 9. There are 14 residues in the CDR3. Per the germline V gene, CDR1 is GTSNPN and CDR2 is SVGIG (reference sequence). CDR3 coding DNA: TGTGCCTGCTCCACAGGGGCGGTGAATGAAAAACTGTTTTTT. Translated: CACSTGAVNEKLFF.

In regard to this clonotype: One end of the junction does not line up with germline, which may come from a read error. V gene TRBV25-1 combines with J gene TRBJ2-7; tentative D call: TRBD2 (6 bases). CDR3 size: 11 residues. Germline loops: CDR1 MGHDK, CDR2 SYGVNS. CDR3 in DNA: TGTGCCAGCAGTGACGGTTGGGGACTCCACTTC. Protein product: CASSDGWGLHF.

CDR3 residues: CASSLGTGGVDIEAFF. The CDR3 nucleotides read TGTGCCAGCAGCTTAGGGACAGGGGGCGTCGATATTGAAGCTTTCTTT. The V and J genes are TRBV7-6 and TRBJ1-1; 11 bases line up with TRBD1. The ends lost 1 base at V and 7 bases at J; junction bases unmatched: 8. Looked up from germline, CDR1 is SGHVS and CDR2 is FNYEAQ. The length of the CDR3 is 16 residues.

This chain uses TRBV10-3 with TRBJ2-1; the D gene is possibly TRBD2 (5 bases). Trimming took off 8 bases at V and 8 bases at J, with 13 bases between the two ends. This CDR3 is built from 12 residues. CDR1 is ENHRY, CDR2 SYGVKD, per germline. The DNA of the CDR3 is TGTGCCATCGCGGCTTCGAGGGATGAGCAGTTCTTC. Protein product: CAIAASRDEQFF.

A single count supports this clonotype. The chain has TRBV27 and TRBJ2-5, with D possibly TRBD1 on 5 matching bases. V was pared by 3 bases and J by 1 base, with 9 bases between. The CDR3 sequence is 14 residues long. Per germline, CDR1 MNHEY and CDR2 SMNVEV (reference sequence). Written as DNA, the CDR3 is TGTGCCAGCAGTTTCCTCGACAGCCAAGAGACCCAGTACTTC. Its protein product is CASSFLDSQETQYF.

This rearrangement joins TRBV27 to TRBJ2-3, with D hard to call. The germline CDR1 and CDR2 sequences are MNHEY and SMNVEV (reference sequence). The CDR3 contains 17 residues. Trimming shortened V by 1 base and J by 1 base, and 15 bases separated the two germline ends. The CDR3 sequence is CASSLYRTLSGTDTQYF. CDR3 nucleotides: TGTGCCAGCAGTTTATACCGTACCTTGAGCGGCACAGATACGCAGTATTTT.

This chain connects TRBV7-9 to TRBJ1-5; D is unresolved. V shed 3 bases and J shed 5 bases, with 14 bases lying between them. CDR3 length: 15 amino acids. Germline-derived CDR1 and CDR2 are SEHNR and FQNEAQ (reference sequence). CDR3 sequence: CASSFGETSDQPQHF. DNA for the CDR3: TGTGCCAGCAGCTTCGGCGAGACAAGCGATCAGCCCCAGCATTTT. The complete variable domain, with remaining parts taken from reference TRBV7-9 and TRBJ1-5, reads DTGVSQNPRHKITKRGQNVTFRCDPISEHNRLYWYRQTLGQGPEFLTYFQNEAQLEKSRLLSDRFSAERPKGSFSTLEIQRTEQGDSAMYLCASSFGETSDQPQHFGDGTRLSIL.

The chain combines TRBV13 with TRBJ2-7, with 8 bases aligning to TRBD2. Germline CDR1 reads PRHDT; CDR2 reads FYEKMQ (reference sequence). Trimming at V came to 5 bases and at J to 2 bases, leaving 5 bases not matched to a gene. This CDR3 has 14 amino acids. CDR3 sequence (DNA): TGTGCCAGCAGCGGGGGACTAGTTCCCTACGAGCAGTACTTC. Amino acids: CASSGGLVPYEQYF.

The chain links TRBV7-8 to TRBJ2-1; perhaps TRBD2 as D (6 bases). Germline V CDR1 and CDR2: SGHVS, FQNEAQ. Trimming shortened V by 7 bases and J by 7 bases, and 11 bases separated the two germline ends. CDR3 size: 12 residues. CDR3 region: CASTRGKNEQFF. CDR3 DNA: TGTGCCAGCACCCGCGGGAAGAATGAGCAGTTCTTC.

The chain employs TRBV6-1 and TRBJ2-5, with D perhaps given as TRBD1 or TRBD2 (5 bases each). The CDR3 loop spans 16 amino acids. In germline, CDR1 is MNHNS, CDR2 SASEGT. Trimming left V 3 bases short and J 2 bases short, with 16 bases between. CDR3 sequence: CASSDRDGSVQETQYF. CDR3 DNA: TGTGCCAGCAGTGACCGGGACGGCTCGGTTCAAGAGACCCAGTACTTC.

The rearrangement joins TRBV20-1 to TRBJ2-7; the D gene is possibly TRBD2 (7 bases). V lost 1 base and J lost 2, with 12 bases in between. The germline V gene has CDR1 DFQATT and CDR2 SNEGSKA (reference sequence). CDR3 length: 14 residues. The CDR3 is CSARAWGGTYEQYF. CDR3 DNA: TGCAGTGCTAGAGCTTGGGGGGGCACCTACGAGCAGTACTTC.

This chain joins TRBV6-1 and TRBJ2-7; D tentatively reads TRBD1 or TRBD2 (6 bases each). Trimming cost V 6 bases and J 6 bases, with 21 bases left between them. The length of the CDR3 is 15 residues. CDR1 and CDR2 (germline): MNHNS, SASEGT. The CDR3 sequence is CASREAGTLAAEQYF. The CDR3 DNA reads TGTGCCAGCAGGGAGGCAGGGACACTAGCAGCCGAGCAGTACTTC.